This TCR beta chain was found in a study of STAT3 mutations in large granular lymphocyte leukemia. TCRdb keeps only in-frame clones here, not all; method: immunoSEQ multiplex PCR. The sample holds over 10,000 clones; about 84% are singletons and the top ten take over 50%. This CDR3 is 14 amino acids long. V was pared by 1 base and J by 6 bases, with 11 bases between. The germline CDR1 and CDR2 sequences are SGHTA and FQGNSA. The study's findings and limits: Every T-LGLL patient had at least one immunodominant TCRbeta clonotype.

Worth noting for this clone: The antigen is undetermined.

The source of this sequence is a man aged 60 to 75 with T-cell large granular lymphocyte leukemia. Some clones in this sample may be carry-over from other donors' samples. What was sequenced was peripheral blood mononuclear cells. The gene calls are TRBV7-2 and TRBJ2-3; D is unclear. The CDR3 region is CASSLGGPLDTQYF. The CDR3 bases are TGTGCCAGCAGCTTAGGGGGTCCTTTGGATACGCAGTATTTT.